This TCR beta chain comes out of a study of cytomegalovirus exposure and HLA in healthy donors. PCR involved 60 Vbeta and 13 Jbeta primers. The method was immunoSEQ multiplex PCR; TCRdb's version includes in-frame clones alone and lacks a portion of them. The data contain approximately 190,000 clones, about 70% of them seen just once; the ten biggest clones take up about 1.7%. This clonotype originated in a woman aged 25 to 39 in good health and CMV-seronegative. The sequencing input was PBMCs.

The chain's CDR3 is CASSLRGGGNNSPLHF. The CDR3 DNA is TGTGCCAGCAGCTTACGCGGCGGGGGCAATAATTCACCCCTCCACTTT. The chain employs TRBV7-2 and TRBJ1-6, with D tentatively TRBD1 (6 bases). Germline lookup yields CDR1 SGHTA and CDR2 FQGNSA. Between the trimmed V and J ends, which lost 2 bases and 5 bases, there was a span of 13 bases. The CDR3 is 16 amino acids.